The 14 T cell receptor beta chains in this list originate from one sample, sequenced in a study of T cell repertoires in aging, cancer and after chemotherapy. The template was genomic DNA from peripheral blood, not RNA. Multiplex touch-down PCR with TRB-A/B primers amplified rearranged V-D-J TRB sequences. TCRdb used MiXCR to reprocess the multiplex PCR reads, holding one entry per CDR3 protein. The sample yields just under 10,000 distinct CDR3 sequences, approximately 33% seen once. The sample was blood. The receptor source for this set is a human donor in good health.

The chain recombines TRBV4-2 with TRBJ2-1; unclear D gene. The CDR3 contains 12 residues. The germline V gene encodes CDR1 LGHNA and CDR2 YNFKEQ. V lost 1 base to trimming and J lost 6 bases, with 4 bases between them. The CDR3 here is CASSQVANEQFF. The CDR3 DNA follows: TGTGCCAGCAGCCAAGTGGCCAATGAGCAGTTCTTC.

Details on this clonotype: Sequence at one end of the junction differs from germline and may be a read error. V and J are TRBV5-6 and TRBJ2-1; D is perhaps TRBD2 (6 bases). Germline V lookup: CDR1 SGHDT, CDR2 YYEEEE. The CDR3 loop spans 15 amino acids. CDR3 in amino acids: CASSLGRGSHNKQFF. The CDR3 nucleotides are TGTGCCAGCAGCTTGGGGAGGGGATCACACAATAAGCAGTTCTTC.

This clonotype was seen a few times. The chain couples TRBV6-1 to TRBJ1-1, with D uncertain. The germline V gene has CDR1 MNHNS and CDR2 SASEGT. The CDR3 is 17 residues long. V lost 1 base and J lost 4, with 19 bases in between. The CDR3 DNA reads TGTGCCAGCAGTGAAGGGGTTTTTACGTTTTCGGGCACTGAAGCTTTCTTT. Protein product: CASSEGVFTFSGTEAFF.

V and J are TRBV12-3 or TRBV12-4 and TRBJ2-1, with D possibly being TRBD2 (5 bases). Deletions cut 4 bases from V and 3 bases from J, with 16 bases between. CDR3 length: 16 residues. In DNA, the CDR3 is TGTGCCAGCAGTTACTCCGGGGTTACCGACTACAATGAGCAGTTCTTC. This translates into CASSYSGVTDYNEQFF.

The chain joins TRBV27 to TRBJ2-7; D may be TRBD1 (5 bases). Trimming cost V 4 bases and J 2 bases, with 15 bases left between them. Germline loops: CDR1 MNHEY, CDR2 SMNVEV (reference sequence). The CDR3 extends over 15 amino acids. The CDR3 loop reads CASSSGQGNAYEQYF. The DNA of the CDR3 is TGTGCCAGCAGTTCAGGGCAGGGTAACGCCTACGAGCAGTACTTC.

The chain combines TRBV13 with TRBJ2-5; the D is unclear. Trimming removed 4 bases at V and 5 bases at J, with 14 bases between. Germline lookup yields CDR1 PRHDT and CDR2 FYEKMQ (reference sequence). The CDR3 spans 14 residues. The CDR3: CASSSRWTWETQYF. DNA for the CDR3: TGTGCCAGCAGCTCCCGGTGGACCTGGGAGACCCAGTACTTC.

In this sample, this clonotype turned up a few times. The J gene is TRBJ1-2, the V gene TRBV19; TRBD1 aligns across 9 bases. The trim removed 10 bases at V and 3 bases at J, leaving 12 bases unmatched. This CDR3 spans 15 amino acids. Per the germline V gene, CDR1 is LNHDA and CDR2 is SQIVND (reference sequence). CDR3 sequence: CATPGQGHDDYGYTF. CDR3 bases: TGTGCCACCCCGGGACAGGGTCATGATGACTATGGCTACACCTTC. Filled out from reference TRBV19 and TRBJ1-2, the complete variable domain reads DGGITQSPKYLFRKEGQNVTLSCEQNLNHDAMYWYRQDPGQGLRLIYYSQIVNDFQKGDIAEGYSVSREKKESFPLTVTSAQKNPTAFYLCATPGQGHDDYGYTFGSGTRLTVV.

The chain is built from TRBV30 and TRBJ1-2; unclear D gene. Germline loops: CDR1 GTSNPN, CDR2 SVGIG (reference sequence). The ends were cut back, 8 bases at V and 4 bases at J, with 23 bases in the middle. This CDR3 region has 15 residues. The CDR3 loop is CALSLRSDWGYGYTF. CDR3 DNA sequence: TGTGCCCTTTCCTTACGGTCCGACTGGGGCTATGGCTACACCTTC.

The chain links TRBV5-4 to TRBJ2-3; 16 bases agree with TRBD2. CDR3 length: 19 amino acids. Germline loops: CDR1 SGHNT, CDR2 YYREEE (reference sequence). J gave up 0 bases and V 2 bases, and 6 bases lay outside the gene matches. CDR3 sequence reads: CASSLTGTSGGGSTDTQYF. The CDR3 DNA is TGTGCCAGCAGCTTAACCGGGACTAGCGGGGGGGGAAGCACAGATACGCAGTATTTT.

This chain links TRBV6-4 with TRBJ2-3; 11 bases agree with TRBD2. CDR3 length equals 14 residues. Looked up from germline, CDR1 is MRHNA and CDR2 is SNTAGT. V lost 4 bases to trimming and J lost 4 bases; unmatched junction nucleotides: 1. The CDR3 here is CASSVAGGPDTQYF. The CDR3 coding sequence is TGTGCCAGCAGTGTAGCGGGGGGGCCAGATACGCAGTATTTT.

The rearrangement joins TRBV7-2 to TRBJ2-5; D is perhaps TRBD1 (6 bases). Between the trimmed V and J ends, which lost 5 bases and 6 bases, there was a span of 16 bases. This CDR3 is 14 amino acids long. Germline V CDR1 and CDR2: SGHTA, FQGNSA. The CDR3 nucleotides are TGTGCCAGCAGCCCCGGACAGCGTGGGAAGACCCAGTACTTC. It encodes CASSPGQRGKTQYF.

The chain joins TRBV5-6 to TRBJ1-4, with D unclear. The length of the CDR3 is 13 residues. The V and J ends lost 4 bases and 7 bases respectively, with 11 bases between them. From germline, CDR1 is SGHDT and CDR2 YYEEEE. CDR3 protein: CASSITGFEKLFF. For the CDR3, the DNA is TGTGCCAGCAGCATCACGGGCTTTGAAAAACTGTTTTTT.

The V gene is TRBV30, the J gene TRBJ1-2; no definite D call. Germline CDR1 GTSNPN, CDR2 SVGIG (reference sequence). The CDR3 extends over 13 amino acids. Trimming cost V 1 base and J 5 bases, with 11 bases left between them. The CDR3 sequence: CAWSGTDLYGYTF. The CDR3 nucleotides read TGTGCCTGGAGTGGGACGGATCTTTATGGCTACACCTTC.

The DNA of the CDR3 is TGTGCCAGCAGCTTGGAACACGCTCAGTACTTC. Translation gives CASSLEHAQYF. This chain uses TRBV5-6 with TRBJ2-4; unclear D gene. Germline V CDR1 and CDR2: SGHDT, YYEEEE. V shed 0 bases and J shed 12 bases, with 7 bases lying between them. This CDR3 is built from 11 residues.